The 8 T cell receptor beta chains listed next were all sequenced from one sample in a study of beta chain features in type 1 diabetes. Expressed TCRB transcripts were sequenced after all isolated RNA was converted to cDNA. Sequenced by immunoSEQ multiplex PCR; TCRdb stores in-frame clones only, minus some. The data show some 400,000 clones, with more than 13% seen just once and 0.019% held by the top ten. The sequenced sample was naive CD4+ T cells from blood. The receptor set was obtained from a woman aged 18-29 years in good health.

The chain is built from TRBV21-1 and TRBJ1-2; the table's D gene call, TRBD1, was not cross checked with the DNA. TRBV21-1 is a known pseudogene. CDR3 size: 18 residues. The CDR3: CASSQGRTGTGPNYGYTF. The CDR3 region has the DNA TGTGCCAGCTCTCAAGGGAGAACCGGGACAGGTCCGAACTATGGCTACACCTTC.

The chain is built from TRBV6-5 and TRBJ2-1, with 10 bases matching TRBD2. V lost 2 bases, J lost 4 bases, and 5 bases stayed unmatched. The germline V gene has CDR1 MNHEY and CDR2 SVGAGI. This CDR3 is 16 amino acids long. As DNA, the CDR3 is TGTGCCAGCAGTTACGGGTGGACTAGCGGTTACAATGAGCAGTTCTTC. Amino acid sequence: CASSYGWTSGYNEQFF.

This sequence joins TRBV29-1 and TRBJ1-5; TRBD1 agrees at 7 bases. This CDR3 region has 12 residues. From germline, CDR1 is SQVTM and CDR2 ANQGSEA. V dropped 6 bases and J dropped 9; count of bases not matched to a gene: 8. The CDR3 coding sequence is TGCAGCGTCGGGACAGCCCAGTCGCCCCAGCATTTT. Translated, it gives CSVGTAQSPQHF.

The J gene is TRBJ2-7, the V gene TRBV7-2; tentative D call: TRBD1 (6 bases). CDR1 SGHTA and CDR2 FQGNSA come from the germline V gene. V shed 3 bases and J shed 0 bases, with 9 bases lying between them. CDR3 length: 14 residues. The chain's CDR3 is CASSFDRSSYEQYF. For the CDR3, the DNA is TGTGCCAGCAGCTTTGACAGGAGCTCCTACGAGCAGTACTTC.

This clone appeared a few times. V gene TRBV9 combines with J gene TRBJ1-1; 9 bases are a match to TRBD1. From germline, CDR1 is SGDLS and CDR2 YYNGEE. There are 13 residues in the CDR3. V shed 3 bases, J shed 5 bases, and the junction held 2 bases outside the gene matches. The CDR3 is CASSAQGATEAFF. The CDR3 DNA is TGTGCCAGCAGCGCACAGGGGGCGACTGAAGCTTTCTTT.

V and J are TRBV28 and TRBJ2-5; 9 positions match TRBD1. Looked up from germline, CDR1 is MDHEN and CDR2 is SYDVKM. CDR3 length equals 16 residues. V shed 5 bases and J 5 bases; nucleotides not matched to a gene: 12. CDR3 amino acids: CASSPGDRGFGETQYF. The CDR3 bases are TGTGCCAGCAGTCCTGGCGACAGGGGGTTTGGGGAGACCCAGTACTTC.

This clone was detected only a few times. The chain uses TRBV30 and TRBJ2-1, with 11 bases aligning to TRBD2. This CDR3 is 15 amino acids long. Trimming cost V 4 bases and J 4 bases; bases outside gene matches: 6. Germline lookup yields CDR1 GTSNPN and CDR2 SVGIG (reference sequence). CDR3 in amino acids: CAWTSGTSGYNEQFF. The CDR3 coding sequence is TGTGCCTGGACCTCTGGGACTAGCGGATACAATGAGCAGTTCTTC.

This clone was counted between two and nine times. V usage is TRBV29-1 and J usage is TRBJ1-2, with 7 bases matching TRBD1. This CDR3 comprises 14 residues. CDR1 SQVTM and CDR2 ANQGSEA come from the germline V gene. Trimming cost V 6 bases and J 5 bases; bases outside gene matches: 12. The CDR3 nucleotides read TGCAGCGTGGCCGGGGCAGGGGGAATGTATGGCTACACCTTC. Translation gives CSVAGAGGMYGYTF. The full variable domain, rest sourced from reference TRBV29-1 and TRBJ1-2, is SAVISQKPSRDICQRGTSLTIQCQVDSQVTMMFWYRQQPGQSLTLIATANQGSEATYESGFVIDKFPISRPNLTFSTLTVSNMSPEDSSIYLCSVAGAGGMYGYTFGSGTRLTVV.